This T cell receptor beta chain was captured by sequencing in a study of blood T cell repertoires in COVID-19. Across the whole study: Acute and convalescent COVID-19 specimens originated in the United States, Italy and Spain. PBMCs, B-cell-depleted T cells, or T cells provided the cDNA or gDNA that made up the material.

Per the authors' pipeline: Amplification from reference gene primers served as the basis for estimated nucleated cell counts. Sequencing was performed with immunoSEQ multiplex PCR; in TCRdb, only in-frame clones are kept and a portion is missing. The V and J calls and the clone size are those of that table, but D and trimming were determined from the DNA. The table has roughly 54,000 clones, approximately 87% seen once. Enrolled during active infection, Seattle patients were then followed longitudinally. V was pared by 2 bases and J by 4 bases, with 18 bases between. Per the germline V gene, CDR1 is MGHDK and CDR2 is SYGVNS. CDR3 length: 17 amino acids.

Sequenced material: peripheral blood. This chain uses TRBV25-1 with TRBJ2-1; no definite D call. The sequence derives from a woman aged 55-69 years with COVID-19, enrolled during active disease. The CDR3 bases are TGTGCCAGCAGTGAAAGTTTGGTAGCCCTCCGATACAATGAGCAGTTCTTC. This sequence encodes CASSESLVALRYNEQFF.